This TCR beta chain comes out of a study of early T cells in non-severe SARS-CoV-2 infection. As for the study in general: Sequenced bulk RNA came from whole blood that was unsorted, and chains were unpaired.

Individual cDNA molecules were tagged with unique molecular identifiers, the study reported. Using its own MiXCR run on the 5' RACE reads, TCRdb lists one record per CDR3 protein. The table has over 50,000 distinct CDR3 sequences, roughly an eighth seen once. The CDR3 has 14 residues. V was trimmed by 5 bases and J by 6 bases, leaving 16 bases between them. Germline CDR1 is SGHTA and CDR2 is FQGNSA. Worth noting for this clonotype: A much larger clone is a single base away; this may be a read error.

The sample taken for sequencing was whole blood. This rearrangement joins TRBV7-2 to TRBJ2-5; maybe TRBD2 (5 bases). This receptor was taken from an adult who was a healthcare worker with PCR-confirmed SARS-CoV-2 infection or an uninfected control (not recorded which). The CDR3 nucleotides are TGTGCCAGCAGCGCCGGACTGGTGGTCAAGACCCAGTACTTC. This codes for CASSAGLVVKTQYF.